This T cell receptor beta chain was found in a study of cytomegalovirus exposure and HLA in healthy donors (dated by TCRdb to 2015 to 2018). At the level of the whole study: According to an earlier analysis of several hundred of the donors, 200 million or so T cells yielded over 90 million unique TCR beta sequences and around 280 Gb of sequence data. Four or five DR-DQ haplotypes were handled as single units for association and clustering because linkage in the cohort was strong. In a later genetic analysis, genome-wide SNP genotypes for about three fifths of the roughly 670 donors were used, and that subset was treated as a discovery cohort. To study patterns of TCR occurrence, a later analysis re-analyzed previously published TCR beta repertoires from 666 donors and added high-resolution HLA genotyping. In addition to the first cohort of 666 subjects, a separate validation cohort of 120 different subjects was used. The T cell repertoires of 670 or so subjects were profiled by immunosequencing and related to cytomegalovirus serostatus. To decide whether each TCR beta V gene segment behaved as functional or pseudogenic, an earlier analysis of some 600 of the donors relied on high-throughput TCR beta sequencing. About 280 gigabases of sequencing data and approximately 85 million unique TCR sequences were included in an early release covering roughly 600 HLA-typed donors. Rather than using new phenotypic data, the later analysis identified candidate immune exposures from TCR beta sequences and from how often those sequences occurred across donors. Donor age, sex, ethnicity and CMV serostatus were compiled alongside the repertoire data. The number of typed donors differed by locus: roughly 629-640 for A, B, C, DRB1 and DQB1; about 520 for DQA1; 606 for DPA1; and about 450 for DPB1. Every repertoire in the discovery cohort had been generated on one and the same sequencing platform. HLA typing covered class I and class II loci at four-digit resolution. The study aimed to test whether cataloging public T cell receptors could reveal signatures of past pathogen exposure. To predict cytomegalovirus infection status, the study brought together high-throughput TCR immunosequencing, statistical association of individual TCRs with disease status, and machine learning. The genetic ancestry cluster associated with self-reported Caucasian donors included around 76% of the approximately 410 genotyped donors. Among 300 to 500 genotyped donors of the cohort, an average of about 240,000 unique TCR beta nucleotide sequences was sequenced per donor, of which about 19% were non-productive.

Results and caveats for the whole study, not just this receptor: For the cohort, immune exposure information was limited to CMV serostatus. In both the original and validation cohorts, the classifier was reported to diagnose cytomegalovirus status with high specificity and sensitivity. Assigning TCR associations to individual alleles was difficult when HLA alleles, especially DR and DQ, strongly co-occurred. A few of the identified cytomegalovirus-associated TCR beta chains were confirmed in vitro to be specific for cytomegalovirus antigens. Across donors, most TCR sequences were observed very rarely, whereas some public TCRs were present in many individuals. Linkage disequilibrium might explain the correlated functional status among segregating V segments, but an unknown experimental factor could not be ruled out. Some IMGT-functional V segments, including TRBV6-2 and TRBV6-3, could not be told apart with the 87-base-pair reads, so those segments were excluded. A later genetic analysis reported fewer N-insertions in productive TCRs among donors in an Asian-associated ancestry cluster than the roughly 720-donor mean. In a later analysis, about 16,000 TCR beta sequences were associated with specific HLA alleles at a false discovery rate of 0.05. In a later analysis, the rate of TCR association differed among HLA loci, with DRB1 alleles having the most associated TCRs and HLA-C alleles having the fewest. A later analysis reported that several top co-occurrence clusters appeared linked to parvovirus B19, influenza, CMV and Epstein-Barr virus. Compared with equally common non-associated chains, HLA-associated TCR beta chains in a later analysis were more clonally expanded and had lower generation probabilities. Only TCR beta chains were sequenced in this cohort, and the absence of alpha or paired-chain data limited detectable features. Presence/absence analyses assumed roughly uniform sequencing depth across donors, an assumption that may not hold. In an earlier analysis of a few hundred of the donors, most TCR beta V segments were observed in productive rearrangements about 90% or about 30% of the time, broadly matching IMGT annotations. A further reported finding was that TCR beta sequences accurately predicted the HLA-A and HLA-B alleles for most subjects in the first cohort. A cluster of highly shared sequence variants was judged likely to be a technical artifact of the sequencing pipeline. A later genetic analysis associated a missense DCLRE1C variant with V-gene and J-gene trimming of TCR beta chains, and an independent cohort replicated the association. Because HLA typing was missing for some donors at each locus, association tests included only the typed subset. In a later analysis, most CMV-associated TCR beta chains were found to appear HLA-restricted, with HLA associations seemingly driven largely by CMV exposure. According to the authors, the approach could potentially be generalized to other disease states and immunological phenotypes. The study listed around 160 TCR beta chains as associated with cytomegalovirus. Because counts were too low, 15 to 20 rarely observed V segments, including chromosome 9 orphons, were excluded from the earlier analysis of 587 of the donors.

The CDR3 starts with the cysteine, ends with the phenylalanine, and has 15 residues. The sequence is cut down to CDR3 DNA, 45 bases in frame from base 1. V loses 3 bases, J loses 4 bases, and the germline ends lie 13 bases apart. CDR1 and CDR2 are drawn from the germline V gene: SGHRS, YFSETQ. This clone has more than one count but fewer than ten. Its specific antigen is unknown. There are no base qualities to consult, and no much larger clone falls within one base. The cohort consisted of hundreds of healthy bone marrow donors. At the time of sampling, every cohort member was nominally healthy, though immune exposures that went unrecorded were likely present. The donor tested CMV seronegative and was one of the 352 seronegative cohort members. A peripheral blood sample was collected from each donor, and TCR beta sequencing was performed on peripheral blood mononuclear cells. The Qiagen DNeasy Blood Extraction Kit was used to extract genomic DNA from the blood cell samples.

Preparation of the library involved the immunoSEQ multiplex PCR assay. A mixture of 60 forward primers for TCR Vbeta segments and 13 reverse primers for TCR Jbeta segments was used in the multiplex PCR. A multiplex PCR assay on genomic DNA amplified the CDR3 region of rearranged TCR beta genes. The amplified TCR beta libraries were sequenced on the Illumina HiSeq System as 87-base-pair reads. The authors' analysis ran thus. Across the 670 or so repertoires, a later analysis counted some 80 million unique TCR beta chains, 9.5 million to 13 million of which were shared by at least two donors. Raw reads were error-corrected and collapsed into unique sequences by a nearest-neighbor algorithm in which closely related sequences were merged to remove PCR and sequencing errors. Alignment of CDR3 sequences to IMGT reference sequences was used to assign V, D and J gene segments. For a sequence to be retained, at least a six-nucleotide match to both a V gene segment and a J gene segment was required. Rearrangements were classified as productive when the CDR3 lacked stop codons and remained in frame with V and J, and all other rearrangements were classified as non-productive. Following IMGT convention, CDR3 was defined as the stretch from the second conserved V-encoded cysteine to the conserved J-encoded phenylalanine. In an earlier analysis of roughly 580 of the donors, sequences lacking an unambiguous match to a single V gene segment were excluded. An earlier analysis of about 590 of the donors classified V segments as functional when productive rearrangements were above 56.7% and as segregating when the standard deviation between donors was above 5%. A statistical classification framework was built to diagnose cytomegalovirus status from the catalog of TCR beta chain sequences. V and J gene assignment, in a later analysis, came from comparing TCR nucleotide sequences with IMGT/GENE-DB human TR gene sequences. A later analysis assigned CDR3 sequences and most-parsimonious VDJ recombination scenarios with the TCRdist pipeline. In a later analysis, every TCR beta chain was defined by the combination of its CDR3 amino acid sequence and its V-gene family, and reads without a unique V-gene family were dropped. To address suspected cross-contamination and a sequencing artifact, a later analysis removed several hundred highly shared, low-generation-probability nucleotide sequences. For each public chain, a later analysis derived a clonal expansion index from normalized ranks of inferred template counts within each repertoire. In a later analysis, generation probabilities were computed using a VDJ recombination model fitted to out-of-frame rearrangements, and the results were checked against IGoR. In a later analysis, TCR-TCR, TCR-HLA and TCR-CMV co-occurrence was scored with hypergeometric tests, and a repertoire-size bias correction was applied to TCR pairs. False discovery rates were estimated in a later analysis by permuting HLA or CMV assignments 20 times. A later analysis grouped co-occurring TCRs with DBSCAN, adding TCRdist sequence similarity when clustering within HLA-allele-positive subsets. Repertoires with fewer than 30,000 or more than 120,000 public chains, plus five repertoires with anomalous nucleotide sharing, were excluded from co-occurrence clustering. TCRdb's version of the immuneACCESS table is confined to in-frame rearrangements and falls short of the full clone set. An unresolved V gene accounts for under half of the shortfall where checked; the remainder is of unknown origin. That table furnishes V, J and clone size, whereas the DNA furnished D and trimming. A total of around 180,000 clones appear in this sample, around 80% of them only once. Of the sample, approximately 0.7% falls within the top ten clones.

This TCR was sampled from a woman aged 40 to 50 in good health and CMV-seronegative. The sequenced sample consisted of PBMCs. This sequence uses TRBV5-1 and TRBJ1-4; the D gene is possibly TRBD1, with 5 bases matching. The bases are TGCGCCAGCAGCTATGGACCGGGGGGTAATGAAAAACTGTTTTTT. Its product reads: CASSYGPGGNEKLFF.